This T cell receptor (beta chain) was documented in a study of shared clonotypes between healthy human individuals. This CDR3 region has 16 residues. From germline, CDR1 is SGHVS and CDR2 FNYEAQ. Trimming removed 3 bases from V and 1 base from J, with 14 bases in between. A word on this clone: The target antigen is unknown.

Assay: immunoSEQ multiplex PCR; the TCRdb copy retains only in-frame clones and omits some. The profile shows about 1.1 million clones, around 78% of them singletons. Study conclusions and caveats: Large depth notwithstanding, sorted-subset sequencing proved incomplete by rarefaction. Generation of non-shared clonotypes was less probable than generation of clonotypes shared by all four donors.

The sequence derives from a young man in good health. Some clones in this sample may be carry-over from other donors' samples. This chain uses TRBV7-6 with TRBJ2-3; no clear D. Sequencing was carried out using memory CD4+ T cells from PBMCs. Subset specified: CD45RA-negative fraction. The CDR3 nucleotides read TGTGCCAGCAGCTTCTCCACCGCCTGGGGCACAGATACGCAGTATTTT. It yields the protein CASSFSTAWGTDTQYF. Variable domain in full (rest from reference TRBV7-6 and TRBJ2-3): GAGVSQSPRYKVTKRGQDVALRCDPISGHVSLYWYRQALGQGPEFLTYFNYEAQQDKSGLPNDRFSAERPEGSISTLTIQRTEQRDSAMYRCASSFSTAWGTDTQYFGPGTRLTVL.